The T cell receptor (beta chain) described here comes from a study of blood T cell repertoires in COVID-19. Across the whole study: T cells, B-cell-depleted T cells, or PBMCs supplied cDNA or gDNA.

Method: immunoSEQ multiplex PCR; TCRdb's copy keeps in-frame clones and lacks some. The sample yields a few hundred thousand clones, 70% to 90% seen once. The receptor was derived from a woman in her fifties or sixties with acute COVID-19. Sequencing input: PBMCs or T cells enriched from blood (not recorded which).

This CDR3 reads CASSLVAGGSTEAFF. CDR3 nucleotide sequence: TGTGCCAGCAGCTTGGTGGCCGGCGGTAGCACTGAAGCTTTCTTT. This sequence joins TRBV5-4 and TRBJ1-1; D remains ambiguous. The CDR3 extends over 15 amino acids. Germline values: CDR1 SGHNT, CDR2 YYREEE (reference sequence). V shed 0 bases and J shed 4 bases, with 13 bases lying between them.